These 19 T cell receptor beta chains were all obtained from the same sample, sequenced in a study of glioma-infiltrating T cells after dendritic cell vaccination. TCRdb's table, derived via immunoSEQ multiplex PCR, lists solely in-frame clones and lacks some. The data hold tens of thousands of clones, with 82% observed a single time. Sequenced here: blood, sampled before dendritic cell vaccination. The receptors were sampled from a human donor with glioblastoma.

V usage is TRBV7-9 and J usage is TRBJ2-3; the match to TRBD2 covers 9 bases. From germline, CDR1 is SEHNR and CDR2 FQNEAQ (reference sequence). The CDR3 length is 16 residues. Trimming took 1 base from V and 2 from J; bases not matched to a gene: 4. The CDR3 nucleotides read TGTGCCAGCAGCTTAGGGACTAGCGTTTTCACAGATACGCAGTATTTT. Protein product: CASSLGTSVFTDTQYF.

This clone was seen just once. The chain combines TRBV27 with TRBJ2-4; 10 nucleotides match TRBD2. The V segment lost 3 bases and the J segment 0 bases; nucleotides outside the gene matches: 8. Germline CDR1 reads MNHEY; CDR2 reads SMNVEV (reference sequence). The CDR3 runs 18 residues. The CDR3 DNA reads TGTGCCAGCAGTTTCCCCGGACTAGCGGAACTAGCCAAAAACATTCAGTACTTC. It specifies CASSFPGLAELAKNIQYF.

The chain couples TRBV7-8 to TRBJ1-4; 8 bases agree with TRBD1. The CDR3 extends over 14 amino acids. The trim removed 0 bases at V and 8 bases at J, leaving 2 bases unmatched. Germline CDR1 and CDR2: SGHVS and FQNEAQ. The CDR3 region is CASSLARQGEKLFF. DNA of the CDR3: TGTGCCAGCAGCTTAGCAAGACAGGGGGAAAAACTGTTTTTT.

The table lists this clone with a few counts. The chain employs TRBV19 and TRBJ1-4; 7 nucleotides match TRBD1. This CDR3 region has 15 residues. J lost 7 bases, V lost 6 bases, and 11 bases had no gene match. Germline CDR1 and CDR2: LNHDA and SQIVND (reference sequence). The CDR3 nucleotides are TGTGCCAGTAGGGATGGTACAGGGGACGGTGAAAAACTGTTTTTT. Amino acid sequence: CASRDGTGDGEKLFF. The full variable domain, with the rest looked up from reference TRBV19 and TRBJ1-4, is DGGITQSPKYLFRKEGQNVTLSCEQNLNHDAMYWYRQDPGQGLRLIYYSQIVNDFQKGDIAEGYSVSREKKESFPLTVTSAQKNPTAFYLCASRDGTGDGEKLFFGSGTQLSVL.

CDR3 DNA: TGTGCCAGCAGCGCTACGGGGGGGAGAAATGAAAAACTGTTTTTT. Protein: CASSATGGRNEKLFF. The V call is TRBV6-5, the J call TRBJ1-4; the D gene is possibly TRBD1 (5 bases). Germline CDR1 MNHEY, CDR2 SVGAGI. The CDR3 loop spans 15 amino acids. V shed 6 bases and J shed 5 bases, with 16 bases lying between them.

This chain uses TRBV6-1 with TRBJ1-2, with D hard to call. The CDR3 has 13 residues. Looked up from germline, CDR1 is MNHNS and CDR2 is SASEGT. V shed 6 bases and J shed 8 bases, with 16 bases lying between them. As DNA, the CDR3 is TGTGCCAGCAGCTGGGCAGCAAGTTCCGGCTACACCTTC. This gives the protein CASSWAASSGYTF.

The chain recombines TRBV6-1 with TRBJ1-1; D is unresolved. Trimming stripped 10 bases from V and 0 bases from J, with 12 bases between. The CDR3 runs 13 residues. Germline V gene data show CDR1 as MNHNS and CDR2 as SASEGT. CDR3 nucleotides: TGTGCCAATTCCCCGGGAATGAACACTGAAGCTTTCTTT. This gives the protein CANSPGMNTEAFF.

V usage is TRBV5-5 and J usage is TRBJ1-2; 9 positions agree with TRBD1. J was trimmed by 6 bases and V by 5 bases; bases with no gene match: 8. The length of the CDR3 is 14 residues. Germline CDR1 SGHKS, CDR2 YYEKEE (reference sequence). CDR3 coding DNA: TGTGCCAGCAGACGGGACAGGGTAAGGGATGGCTACACCTTC. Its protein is CASRRDRVRDGYTF.

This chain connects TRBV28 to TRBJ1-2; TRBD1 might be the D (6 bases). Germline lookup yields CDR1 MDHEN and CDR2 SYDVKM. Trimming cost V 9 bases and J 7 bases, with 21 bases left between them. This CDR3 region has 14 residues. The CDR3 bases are TGTGCCAGTGGACAGAGTATCTCTAGGGGTGGCTACACCTTC. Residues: CASGQSISRGGYTF.

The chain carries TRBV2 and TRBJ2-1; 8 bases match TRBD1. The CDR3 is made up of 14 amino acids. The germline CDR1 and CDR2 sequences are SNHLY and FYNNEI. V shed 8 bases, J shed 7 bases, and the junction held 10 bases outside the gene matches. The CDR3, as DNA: TGTGCCAGCGACCGGGACAGGCTCCAAAATGAGCAGTTCTTC. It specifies CASDRDRLQNEQFF.

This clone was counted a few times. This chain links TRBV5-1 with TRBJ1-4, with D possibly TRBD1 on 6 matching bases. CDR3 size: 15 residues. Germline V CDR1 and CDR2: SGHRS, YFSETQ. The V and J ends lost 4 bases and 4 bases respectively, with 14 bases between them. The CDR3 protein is CASSQGLGFNEKLFF. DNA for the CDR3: TGCGCCAGCAGCCAGGGGTTGGGCTTTAATGAAAAACTGTTTTTT.

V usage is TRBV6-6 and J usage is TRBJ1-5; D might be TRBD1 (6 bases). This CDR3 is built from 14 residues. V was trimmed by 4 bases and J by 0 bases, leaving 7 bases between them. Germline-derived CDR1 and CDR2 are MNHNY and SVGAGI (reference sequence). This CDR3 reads CASSLGHSNQPQHF. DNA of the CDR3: TGTGCCAGCAGTTTGGGACATAGCAATCAGCCCCAGCATTTT.

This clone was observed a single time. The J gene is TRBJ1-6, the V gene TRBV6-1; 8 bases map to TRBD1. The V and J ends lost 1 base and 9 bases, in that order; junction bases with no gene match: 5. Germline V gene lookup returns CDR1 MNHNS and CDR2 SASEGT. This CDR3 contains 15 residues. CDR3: CASSEGSRGLSPLHF. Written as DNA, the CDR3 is TGTGCCAGCAGTGAAGGGTCCAGGGGGCTTTCACCCCTCCACTTT.

CDR3 region: CASSPRQVGLKGADTQYF. The CDR3 DNA reads TGTGCCAGTAGTCCCCGCCAGGTAGGACTAAAGGGCGCAGATACGCAGTATTTT. The rearrangement uses TRBV19 and TRBJ2-3; a possible D gene is TRBD2 (6 bases). V lost 5 bases and J 4 bases, leaving 25 bases between the germline ends. The germline gives CDR1 LNHDA, CDR2 SQIVND (reference sequence). The CDR3 loop spans 18 amino acids.

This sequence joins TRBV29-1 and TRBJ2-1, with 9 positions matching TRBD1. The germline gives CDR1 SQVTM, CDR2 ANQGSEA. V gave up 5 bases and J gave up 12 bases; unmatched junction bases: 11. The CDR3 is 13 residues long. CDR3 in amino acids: CSVHPLQGAGQFF. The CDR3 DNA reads TGCAGCGTTCACCCGTTACAGGGGGCTGGGCAGTTCTTC.

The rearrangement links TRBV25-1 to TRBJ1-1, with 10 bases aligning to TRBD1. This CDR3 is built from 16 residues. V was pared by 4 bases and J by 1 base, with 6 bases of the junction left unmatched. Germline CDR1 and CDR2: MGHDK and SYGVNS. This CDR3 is CASSGWTGGTNTEAFF. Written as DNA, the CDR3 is TGTGCCAGCAGTGGTTGGACAGGGGGAACGAACACTGAAGCTTTCTTT.

The CDR3 coding sequence is TGTGCCAGTAGTATCCGGGGGGACTACGAGCAGTACTTC. It specifies CASSIRGDYEQYF. The rearrangement uses TRBV19 and TRBJ2-7; 7 nucleotides align to TRBD2. Germline assignment: CDR1 LNHDA and CDR2 SQIVND (reference sequence). The CDR3 length is 13 residues. The ends lost 3 bases at V and 3 bases at J; junction bases unmatched: 2. Filled out from reference TRBV19 and TRBJ2-7, the complete variable domain reads DGGITQSPKYLFRKEGQNVTLSCEQNLNHDAMYWYRQDPGQGLRLIYYSQIVNDFQKGDIAEGYSVSREKKESFPLTVTSAQKNPTAFYLCASSIRGDYEQYFGPGTRLTVT.

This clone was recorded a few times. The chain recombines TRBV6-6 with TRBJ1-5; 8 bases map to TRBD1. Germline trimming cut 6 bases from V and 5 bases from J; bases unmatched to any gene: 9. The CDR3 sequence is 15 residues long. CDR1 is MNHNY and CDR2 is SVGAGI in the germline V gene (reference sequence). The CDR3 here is CASSPGTGPDQPQHF. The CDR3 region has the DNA TGTGCCAGCAGCCCAGGGACAGGCCCAGATCAGCCCCAGCATTTT.

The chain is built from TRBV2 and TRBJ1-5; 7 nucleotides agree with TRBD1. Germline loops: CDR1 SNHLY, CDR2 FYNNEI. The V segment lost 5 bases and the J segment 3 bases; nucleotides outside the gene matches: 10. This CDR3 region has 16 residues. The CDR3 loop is CASSRVGTVANQPQHF. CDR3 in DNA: TGTGCCAGCAGTAGAGTCGGGACAGTCGCCAATCAGCCCCAGCATTTT.